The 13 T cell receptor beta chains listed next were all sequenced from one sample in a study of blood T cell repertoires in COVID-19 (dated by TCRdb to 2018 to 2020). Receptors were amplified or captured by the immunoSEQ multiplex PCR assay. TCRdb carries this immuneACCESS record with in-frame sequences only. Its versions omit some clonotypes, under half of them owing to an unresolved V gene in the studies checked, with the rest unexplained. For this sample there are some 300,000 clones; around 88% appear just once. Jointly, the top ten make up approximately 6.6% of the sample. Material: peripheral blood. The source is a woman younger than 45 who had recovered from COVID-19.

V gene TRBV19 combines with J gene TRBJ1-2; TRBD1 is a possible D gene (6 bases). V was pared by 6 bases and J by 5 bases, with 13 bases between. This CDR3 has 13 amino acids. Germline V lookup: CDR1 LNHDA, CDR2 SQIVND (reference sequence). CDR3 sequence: CASSDRPPYGYTF. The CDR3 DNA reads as TGTGCCAGTAGCGACAGGCCTCCTTATGGCTACACCTTC.

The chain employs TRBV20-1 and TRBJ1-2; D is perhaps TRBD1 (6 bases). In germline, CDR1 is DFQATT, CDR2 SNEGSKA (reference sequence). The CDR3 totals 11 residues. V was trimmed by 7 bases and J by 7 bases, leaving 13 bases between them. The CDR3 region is CSGTGSAGYTF. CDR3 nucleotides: TGCAGTGGAACAGGGTCGGCTGGCTACACCTTC.

In DNA, the CDR3 is TGTGCCAGCAGCCAAGGGACAGGGGTCTACGAGCAGTACTTC. This codes for CASSQGTGVYEQYF. This chain connects TRBV4-2 to TRBJ2-7, with 9 bases aligning to TRBD1. Germline CDR1 is LGHNA and CDR2 is YNFKEQ. V lost 1 base to trimming and J lost 3 bases; unmatched junction nucleotides: 1. The CDR3 totals 14 residues.

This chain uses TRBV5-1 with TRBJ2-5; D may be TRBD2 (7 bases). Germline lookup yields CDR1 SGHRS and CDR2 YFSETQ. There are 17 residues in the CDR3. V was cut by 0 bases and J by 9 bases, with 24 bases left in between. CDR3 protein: CASSLGGGATLRRAQYF. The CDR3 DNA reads TGCGCCAGCAGCTTGGGAGGGGGGGCGACCCTCCGTCGGGCCCAGTACTTC.

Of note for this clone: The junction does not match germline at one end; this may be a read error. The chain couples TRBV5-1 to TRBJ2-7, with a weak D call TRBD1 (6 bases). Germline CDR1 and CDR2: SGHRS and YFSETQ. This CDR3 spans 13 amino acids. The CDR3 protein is CASSSGPDRIRDF. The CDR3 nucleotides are TGCGCCAGCAGCTCGGGTCCCGACAGGATCCGGGACTTC.

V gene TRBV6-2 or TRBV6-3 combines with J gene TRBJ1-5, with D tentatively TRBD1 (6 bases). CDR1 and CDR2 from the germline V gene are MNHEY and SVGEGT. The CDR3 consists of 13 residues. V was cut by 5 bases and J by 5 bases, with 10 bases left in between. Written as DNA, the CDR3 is TGTGCCAGCAGTCCCCAGGGGCATCAGCCCCAGCATTTT. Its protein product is CASSPQGHQPQHF.

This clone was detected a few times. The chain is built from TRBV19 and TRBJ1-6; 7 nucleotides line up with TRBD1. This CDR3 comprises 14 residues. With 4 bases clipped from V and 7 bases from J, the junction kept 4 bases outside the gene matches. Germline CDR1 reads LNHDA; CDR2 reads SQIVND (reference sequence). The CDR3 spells CASSRRQGNSPLHF. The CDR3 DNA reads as TGTGCCAGTAGTAGAAGACAGGGAAATTCACCCCTCCACTTT.

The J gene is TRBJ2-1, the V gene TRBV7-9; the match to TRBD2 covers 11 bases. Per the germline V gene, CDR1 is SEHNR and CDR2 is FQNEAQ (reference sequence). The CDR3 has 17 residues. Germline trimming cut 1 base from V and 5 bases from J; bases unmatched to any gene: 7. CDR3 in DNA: TGTGCCAGCAGCTTAGTAGGGCTAGCGGGGGGTAACAATGAGCAGTTCTTC. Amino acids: CASSLVGLAGGNNEQFF.

CDR3 protein: CASSRWDRVITGELFF. The CDR3 DNA reads TGTGCCAGCAGCCGATGGGACAGGGTGATAACCGGGGAGCTGTTTTTT. The chain recombines TRBV28 with TRBJ2-2, with 9 bases fitting TRBD1. Germline CDR1 MDHEN, CDR2 SYDVKM. This CDR3 has 16 amino acids. V lost 6 bases, J lost 5 bases, and 10 bases stayed unmatched.

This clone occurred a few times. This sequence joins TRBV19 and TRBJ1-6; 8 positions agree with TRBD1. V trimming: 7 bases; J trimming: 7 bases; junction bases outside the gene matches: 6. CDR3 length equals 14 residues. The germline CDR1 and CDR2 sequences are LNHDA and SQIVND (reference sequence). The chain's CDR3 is CASNDRGRNSPLHF. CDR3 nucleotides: TGTGCCAGTAACGACAGGGGTAGGAATTCACCCCTCCACTTT. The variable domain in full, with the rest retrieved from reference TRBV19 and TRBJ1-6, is DGGITQSPKYLFRKEGQNVTLSCEQNLNHDAMYWYRQDPGQGLRLIYYSQIVNDFQKGDIAEGYSVSREKKESFPLTVTSAQKNPTAFYLCASNDRGRNSPLHFGNGTRLTVT.

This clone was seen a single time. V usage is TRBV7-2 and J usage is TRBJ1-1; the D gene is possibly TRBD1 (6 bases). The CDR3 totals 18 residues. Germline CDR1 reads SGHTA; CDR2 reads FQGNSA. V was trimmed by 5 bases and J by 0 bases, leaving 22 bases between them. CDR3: CASSPSPGGRLMNTEAFF. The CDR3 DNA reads TGTGCCAGCAGCCCATCCCCCGGGGGGCGCTTGATGAACACTGAAGCTTTCTTT.

The CDR3 DNA follows: TGTGCCAGCAGCTTAGCGCAGGCAGTGAACACTGAAGCTTTCTTT. Translating it yields CASSLAQAVNTEAFF. V usage is TRBV7-8 and J usage is TRBJ1-1; D is undetermined. CDR3 length: 15 amino acids. Trimming stripped 0 bases from V and 0 bases from J, with 8 bases between. Germline lookup yields CDR1 SGHVS and CDR2 FQNEAQ.

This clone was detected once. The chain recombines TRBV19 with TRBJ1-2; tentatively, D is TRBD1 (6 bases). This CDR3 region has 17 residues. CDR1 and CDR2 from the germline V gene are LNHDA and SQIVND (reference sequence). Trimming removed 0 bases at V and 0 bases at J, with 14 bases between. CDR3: CASSIDYDRDTNYGYTF. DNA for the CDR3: TGTGCCAGTAGTATAGATTACGACCGGGACACTAACTATGGCTACACCTTC.